Shown below are 22 T cell receptor beta chains from a single sample sequenced in a study of blood T cell repertoires in COVID-19. Profiled with immunoSEQ multiplex PCR; TCRdb holds only in-frame clones, not every one. The table records a few hundred thousand clones, approximately 89% of them present only once. The sequencing sample was made of PBMCs or T cells enriched from blood (not recorded which). These TCRs come from a woman aged 50 to 60 who had been exposed to COVID-19.

The J gene is TRBJ2-1, the V gene TRBV18, with 9 bases that match TRBD1. Germline CDR1 reads KGHSH; CDR2 reads LQKENI. The CDR3 runs to 14 residues. The trim removed 4 bases at V and 14 bases at J, leaving 12 bases unmatched. The CDR3 loop reads CASSLGTGRFEKFF. Written as DNA, the CDR3 is TGTGCCAGCTCACTAGGGACAGGGAGGTTTGAAAAGTTCTTC.

CDR3 bases: TGTGCCAGCAGTGAAGACATGGCGGGGGGTCAAGAGACCCAGTACTTC. It codes for CASSEDMAGGQETQYF. The chain joins TRBV6-1 to TRBJ2-5; 8 bases are a match to TRBD2. This CDR3 has 16 residues. Germline lookup yields CDR1 MNHNS and CDR2 SASEGT. J gave up 2 bases and V 1 base, and 6 bases lay outside the gene matches.

V is TRBV7-6 and J is TRBJ2-3, with D maybe TRBD2 (5 bases). This CDR3 is built from 16 residues. Germline values: CDR1 SGHVS, CDR2 FNYEAQ. V lost 2 bases and J 0 bases, leaving 12 bases between the germline ends. The CDR3 DNA reads as TGTGCCAGCAGCTTAAGTGCGGGTCTGAGCACAGATACGCAGTATTTT. Translation gives CASSLSAGLSTDTQYF.

The V and J genes are TRBV2 and TRBJ2-7; 7 positions match TRBD1. The length of the CDR3 is 14 residues. The trim removed 6 bases at V and 0 bases at J, leaving 5 bases unmatched. Germline V CDR1 and CDR2: SNHLY, FYNNEI. The CDR3 sequence is CASRKDRHSYEQYF. The CDR3 coding sequence is TGTGCCAGCAGGAAGGACAGGCACTCCTACGAGCAGTACTTC.

This clone appeared a few times. The CDR3, as DNA: TGTGCCAGCAGTCGACTAGGGACAGGGGGAATCTCCGAGCAGTACTTC. It encodes CASSRLGTGGISEQYF. This sequence joins TRBV6-2 or TRBV6-3 and TRBJ2-7, with TRBD1 matching over 11 bases. Germline-derived CDR1 and CDR2 are MNHEY and SVGEGT. The CDR3 extends over 16 amino acids. V shed 5 bases, J shed 6 bases, and the junction held 12 bases outside the gene matches.

The rearrangement uses TRBV11-2 and TRBJ1-2; 7 positions agree with TRBD1. The V segment lost 4 bases and the J segment 3 bases; nucleotides outside the gene matches: 8. This CDR3 is built from 15 residues. The germline V gene encodes CDR1 SGHAT and CDR2 FQNNGV. The CDR3, as DNA: TGTGCCAGCAGCTCGCCTAACAGGGGTCACTATGGCTACACCTTC. This encodes CASSSPNRGHYGYTF.

J is TRBJ1-2 and V is TRBV28; D not resolved. CDR1 MDHEN and CDR2 SYDVKM come from the germline V gene. This CDR3 is 12 amino acids long. V was trimmed by 2 bases and J by 4 bases, leaving 5 bases between them. The CDR3 loop reads CASSLNSYGYTF. The CDR3 DNA reads TGTGCCAGCAGTTTAAACAGCTATGGCTACACCTTC.

The chain employs TRBV28 and TRBJ1-6; 10 positions match TRBD1. Germline V gene sequence: CDR1 MDHEN, CDR2 SYDVKM. This CDR3 has 18 residues. The ends lost 5 bases at V and 3 bases at J; junction bases unmatched: 10. The CDR3, as DNA: TGTGCCAGCAGTCCTGACTGGACAGGGGGGAACTATAATTCACCCCTCCACTTT. Its translation: CASSPDWTGGNYNSPLHF. The full variable domain, with the rest looked up from reference TRBV28 and TRBJ1-6, is DVKVTQSSRYLVKRTGEKVFLECVQDMDHENMFWYRQDPGLGLRLIYFSYDVKMKEKGDIPEGYSVSREKKERFSLILESASTNQTSMYLCASSPDWTGGNYNSPLHFGNGTRLTVT.

As regards this clone: This specimen includes other DNA sequences encoding the same CDR3. This chain joins TRBV5-1 and TRBJ1-1; 7 positions agree with TRBD1. Unmatched junction bases numbered 6, after V lost 4 bases and J lost 0 bases. CDR3 length: 15 amino acids. Germline V gene data show CDR1 as SGHRS and CDR2 as YFSETQ. This CDR3 is CASSPRQGLNTEAFF. The DNA for the CDR3 is TGCGCCAGCAGCCCACGACAGGGCCTGAACACTGAAGCTTTCTTT. The entire variable domain, with the rest obtained from reference TRBV5-1 and TRBJ1-1, is as follows: KAGVTQTPRYLIKTRGQQVTLSCSPISGHRSVSWYQQTPGQGLQFLFEYFSETQRNKGNFPGRFSGRQFSNSRSEMNVSTLELGDSALYLCASSPRQGLNTEAFFGQGTRLTVV.

This clone was seen more than once but under ten times. The V gene is TRBV2, the J gene TRBJ1-1, with a possible D match to TRBD1 (6 bases). The germline V gene has CDR1 SNHLY and CDR2 FYNNEI. V was pared by 7 bases and J by 0 bases, with 12 bases between. The CDR3 loop spans 14 amino acids. DNA of the CDR3: TGTGCCAGCACGATCGGGGGGCTGAACACTGAAGCTTTCTTT. Encoded protein: CASTIGGLNTEAFF.

This chain links TRBV28 with TRBJ2-1; possible D gene TRBD1, 5 bases. V was cut by 1 base and J by 1 base, with 8 bases left in between. Germline V gene sequence: CDR1 MDHEN, CDR2 SYDVKM. The CDR3 contains 15 residues. For the CDR3, the DNA is TGTGCCAGCAGTTTATCAGGACAATCCTACAATGAGCAGTTCTTC. Translating gives CASSLSGQSYNEQFF.

The CDR3 sequence: CASSLRTGEGNEQFF. The CDR3, as DNA: TGTGCCAGCAGCTTGAGGACAGGGGAGGGCAATGAGCAGTTCTTC. The rearrangement joins TRBV5-4 to TRBJ2-1; 9 bases fit TRBD1. The V and J ends lost 1 base and 6 bases, in that order; junction bases with no gene match: 5. Germline V gene lookup returns CDR1 SGHNT and CDR2 YYREEE (reference sequence). The CDR3 is 15 amino acids.

The genes are TRBV10-3 and TRBJ1-5, with TRBD1 matching over 7 bases. Germline V gene data show CDR1 as ENHRY and CDR2 as SYGVKD. The trim removed 10 bases at V and 0 bases at J, leaving 15 bases unmatched. This CDR3 has 17 residues. The CDR3 region has the DNA TGTGCCACAAAACAATCACCGGGACAGAATAGCAATCAGCCCCAGCATTTT. Translating it yields CATKQSPGQNSNQPQHF.

V and J are TRBV7-9 and TRBJ2-7, with 9 nucleotides matching TRBD1. This CDR3 is built from 15 residues. CDR1 and CDR2 (germline): SEHNR, FQNEAQ (reference sequence). V was pared by 2 bases and J by 3 bases, with 5 bases of the junction left unmatched. The CDR3 reads CASSLTRTGVYEQYF. CDR3 DNA sequence: TGTGCCAGCAGCTTAACCAGGACAGGGGTCTACGAGCAGTACTTC.

This clone was recorded once. The V and J genes are TRBV10-3 and TRBJ1-2; 8 nucleotides agree with TRBD1. The V gene's germline CDR1 is ENHRY and CDR2 SYGVKD. V trimming: 7 bases; J trimming: 2 bases; junction bases outside the gene matches: 15. The CDR3 sequence is 17 residues long. CDR3 protein: CAITPGQGLAKNYGYTF. CDR3 bases: TGTGCCATCACCCCTGGACAGGGTCTAGCCAAAAACTATGGCTACACCTTC.

This clone was counted only a few times. The same CDR3 can be traced to other DNA sequences in this sample. The rearrangement links TRBV5-1 to TRBJ2-7; D might be TRBD1 (6 bases). The CDR3 covers 13 residues. From germline, CDR1 is SGHRS and CDR2 YFSETQ. V lost 2 bases and J lost 2, with 8 bases in between. The CDR3 is CASSLQGPYEQYF. The CDR3, as DNA: TGCGCCAGCAGCTTACAGGGACCCTACGAGCAGTACTTC. The entire variable domain, with the rest obtained from reference TRBV5-1 and TRBJ2-7, is as follows: KAGVTQTPRYLIKTRGQQVTLSCSPISGHRSVSWYQQTPGQGLQFLFEYFSETQRNKGNFPGRFSGRQFSNSRSEMNVSTLELGDSALYLCASSLQGPYEQYFGPGTRLTVT.

The gene calls are TRBV7-9 and TRBJ1-4, with D possibly matching TRBD1 (6 bases). The CDR3 is 15 residues long. Trimming left V 4 bases short and J 7 bases short, with 16 bases between. Germline V gives CDR1 SEHNR, CDR2 FQNEAQ (reference sequence). The CDR3 is CASSSIQGMGEKLFF. For the CDR3, the DNA is TGTGCCAGCAGCTCGATACAGGGAATGGGTGAAAAACTGTTTTTT.

The V call is TRBV30, the J call TRBJ1-2; 7 nucleotides line up with TRBD1. This CDR3 is 12 amino acids long. CDR1 is GTSNPN, CDR2 SVGIG, per germline (reference sequence). The V and J ends lost 6 bases and 3 bases, in that order; junction bases with no gene match: 4. CDR3 in DNA: TGTGCCTGCCACAGGGGATACTATGGCTACACCTTC. Amino acids: CACHRGYYGYTF.

The chain carries TRBV2 and TRBJ2-1, with D perhaps TRBD1 (6 bases). The V and J ends lost 5 bases and 3 bases respectively, with 17 bases between them. Germline V lookup: CDR1 SNHLY, CDR2 FYNNEI. The CDR3 contains 16 residues. The CDR3 region has the DNA TGTGCCAGCAGTCGGTTGGTACAGGGTCACTACAATGAGCAGTTCTTC. Its protein product is CASSRLVQGHYNEQFF.

CDR3 amino acids: CASSESRSTSGANVLTF. The CDR3 DNA sequence: TGTGCCAGCAGTGAATCGCGGAGCACCTCTGGGGCCAACGTCCTGACTTTC. V is TRBV2 and J is TRBJ2-6; D is unclear. Trimming pared 2 bases from V and 0 bases from J, leaving 11 bases between. There are 17 residues in the CDR3. Germline V gives CDR1 SNHLY, CDR2 FYNNEI.

This clone showed up just once. J is TRBJ1-1 and V is TRBV28; 9 bases align to TRBD1. Germline V gene sequence: CDR1 MDHEN, CDR2 SYDVKM. This CDR3 comprises 13 residues. V dropped 5 bases and J dropped 12; count of bases not matched to a gene: 10. The CDR3 DNA follows: TGTGCCAGCAGTCCGGGACAGGGCGGGCAGCCTTTCTTT. As protein: CASSPGQGGQPFF.

A note on this clone: A read error may account for a junction end that differs from germline. The rearrangement links TRBV7-7 to TRBJ2-7; 9 bases align to TRBD1. The CDR3 is 13 residues long. CDR1 is SSHAT and CDR2 is FNYEAQ in the germline V gene (reference sequence). The CDR3 here is CASSRDRGGEQYF. In nucleotides, the CDR3 is TGTGCTAGCAGCAGAGACAGGGGGGGAGAGCAGTACTTC.